This is a list of T cell receptor beta chains from one sample in a study of post-analysis software for immune sequencing data. TCRdb fed the PCR reads into MiXCR, producing one record per CDR3 protein. The sample includes hundreds of thousands of distinct CDR3 sequences, roughly 45% of them seen just once. Sequencing was carried out using blood. These receptors were taken from a girl aged 10-17 years with multiple sclerosis. Each CDR3 is given with its conserved first and last residue. A D gene is named only where the DNA matches it firmly. Clone size, where shown, is once, few, many, or a class for clones that have expanded.

J: TRBJ2-5; V: TRBV7-2; D: NA; size: NA; DNA: TGTGCCAGCAGCCCCGGACAGCCTCAGTACTTC; CDR3: CASSPGQPQYF
J: TRBJ2-7; V: TRBV12-3/TRBV12-4; D: NA; size: few; DNA: TGTGCCAGCATGGCCTATCCCTACGAGCAGTACTTC; CDR3: CASMAYPYEQYF
J: TRBJ2-7; V: TRBV7-9; D: NA; size: NA; DNA: TGTGCCAGCAGCTTTCCAGCGGGTTATCAAGAGGCCCAGTACTTC; CDR3: CASSFPAGYQEAQYF
J: TRBJ2-3; V: TRBV10-3; D: TRBD1; size: NA; DNA: TGTGCCATCAGGGGACAGGGCCCAGATACGCAGTATTTT; CDR3: CAIRGQGPDTQYF
J: TRBJ1-5; V: TRBV20-1; D: NA; size: NA; DNA: TGCAGTGCTGCCAAATGGGGGGCAGAAGGAAATCAGCCCCAGCATTTT; CDR3: CSAAKWGAEGNQPQHF
J: TRBJ2-3; V: TRBV5-1; D: TRBD2; size: NA; DNA: TGCGCCAGCAGTAATCCTAGCGGGAGCCTCACAGATACGCAGTATTTT; CDR3: CASSNPSGSLTDTQYF
J: TRBJ2-1; V: TRBV7-3; D: NA; size: few; DNA: TGTGCCAGCAGCCCGCCGGGACGGAATGAGCAGTTCTTC; CDR3: CASSPPGRNEQFF
J: TRBJ2-5; V: TRBV3-1; D: NA; size: NA; DNA: TGTGCCAGCAGCCGGGGGGCTAGAGAGACCCAGTACTTC; CDR3: CASSRGARETQYF
J: TRBJ1-5; V: TRBV3-1; D: NA; size: NA; DNA: TGTGCCAGCAGCCAACTGGGGAACCTGCAGCCCCAGCATTTT; CDR3: CASSQLGNLQPQHF
J: TRBJ1-6; V: TRBV4-3; D: TRBD1; size: few; DNA: TGCGCCAGCGGGACAGGGGAGGGTTCACCCCTCCACTTT; CDR3: CASGTGEGSPLHF
J: TRBJ1-1; V: TRBV20-1; D: NA; size: NA; DNA: TGCAGTGCTATCTCTCCGGAAATTTTCACTGAAGCTTTCTTT; CDR3: CSAISPEIFTEAFF
J: TRBJ2-7; V: TRBV5-1; D: NA; size: NA; DNA: TGCGCCAGCAGCTTAAGCCGGGGAAACTACGAGCAGTACTTC; CDR3: CASSLSRGNYEQYF
J: TRBJ1-2; V: TRBV29-1; D: NA; size: few; DNA: TGCAGCGTCGTAATGGAGGGATTGGATGGCTACACCTTC; CDR3: CSVVMEGLDGYTF
J: TRBJ2-3; V: TRBV24-1; D: TRBD2; size: NA; DNA: TGTGCCACCAGTGATCATAGCGGGAGCACAGATACGCAGTATTTT; CDR3: CATSDHSGSTDTQYF
J: TRBJ2-5; V: TRBV6-5; D: NA; size: NA; DNA: TGTGCCACCAGCTCCGATATGGCTCGGGAGACCCAGTACTTC; CDR3: CATSSDMARETQYF
J: TRBJ1-2; V: TRBV29-1; D: TRBD1; size: NA; DNA: TGCAGCGGGCGGGACAGGGGACACTATGGCTACACCTTC; CDR3: CSGRDRGHYGYTF
J: TRBJ1-2; V: TRBV7-2; D: NA; size: NA; DNA: TGTGCCAGCAGCTTAAACAGGGAGTCTAACTGTGGCTACACCTTC; CDR3: CASSLNRESNCGYTF
J: TRBJ2-3; V: TRBV7-8; D: NA; size: NA; DNA: TGTGCCAGCAGCTCAGGGAGGAGATCTAGCACAGATACGCAGTATTTT; CDR3: CASSSGRRSSTDTQYF
J: TRBJ2-1; V: TRBV9; D: NA; size: few; DNA: TGTGCCAGCAGCGTAGTGGGAACTAGCACTGAGCAGTTCTTC; CDR3: CASSVVGTSTEQFF
J: TRBJ2-7; V: TRBV5-1; D: NA; size: NA; DNA: TGCGCCAGCAGCCAGGGACTGTCTTCGACGGACTCCTACGAGCAGTACTTC; CDR3: CASSQGLSSTDSYEQYF
J: TRBJ2-7; V: TRBV2; D: NA; size: NA; DNA: TGTGCCAGCAGACCCTCCCTGAGGTCCTACGAGCAGTACTTC; CDR3: CASRPSLRSYEQYF
J: TRBJ1-5; V: TRBV28; D: TRBD1; size: NA; DNA: TGTGCCAGCCGGGGGGGACAGAGAGTGGGTCAGCCCCAGCATTTT; CDR3: CASRGGQRVGQPQHF
J: TRBJ2-1; V: TRBV19; D: NA; size: few; DNA: TGTGCCACTTCCGACCGGGACGGATTCTACAATGAGCAGTTCTTC; CDR3: CATSDRDGFYNEQFF
J: TRBJ2-7; V: TRBV20-1; D: TRBD2; size: few; DNA: TGCAGTCCCCCGCATCCGGGAGGGACCGGGGGCTACGAGCAGTACTTC; CDR3: CSPPHPGGTGGYEQYF
J: TRBJ2-5; V: TRBV29-1; D: NA; size: NA; DNA: TGCAGCGTTGCGGCCCGTTTTCAAGAGACCCAGTACTTC; CDR3: CSVAARFQETQYF
J: TRBJ2-7; V: TRBV14; D: NA; size: NA; DNA: TGTGCCAGCAGCCTGACTAGAGGAAACGAGCAGTACTTC; CDR3: CASSLTRGNEQYF
J: TRBJ2-7; V: TRBV5-1; D: TRBD1; size: NA; DNA: TGCGCCAGCAGCATCGACCAGGGGGAGTACTTC; CDR3: CASSIDQGEYF
J: TRBJ1-2; V: TRBV20-1; D: NA; size: NA; DNA: TGCAGTGCTAGGTCCGACTATGGCTACACCTTC; CDR3: CSARSDYGYTF
J: TRBJ2-7; V: TRBV12-3/TRBV12-4; D: NA; size: few; DNA: TGTGCCAGCAGTTTATGGGGGAAAGCTACCTCCTACGAGCAGTACTTC; CDR3: CASSLWGKATSYEQYF
J: TRBJ2-7; V: TRBV5-1; D: TRBD1; size: few; DNA: TGCGCCAGCAGCCCCGATCAGGGGGCATACGAGCAGTACTTC; CDR3: CASSPDQGAYEQYF
J: TRBJ1-6; V: TRBV4-2; D: TRBD1; size: NA; DNA: TGTGCCAGCAGCCAAGAGGGACAGGGCTATTCACCCCTCCACTTT; CDR3: CASSQEGQGYSPLHF
J: TRBJ2-1; V: TRBV29-1; D: NA; size: few; DNA: TGCAGCGCCTCGCCCCCTTCGCGGGGGCCGCAATACAATGAGCAGTTCTTC; CDR3: CSASPPSRGPQYNEQFF
J: TRBJ2-7; V: TRBV6-1; D: NA; size: NA; DNA: TGTGCCAGCAGCGGGGTTAGCGAGCAGTACTTC; CDR3: CASSGVSEQYF
J: TRBJ2-1; V: TRBV27; D: NA; size: NA; DNA: TGTGCCAGCACAGGGCGGAACAATGAGCAGTTCTTC; CDR3: CASTGRNNEQFF
J: TRBJ2-7; V: TRBV28; D: TRBD2; size: few; DNA: TGTGCCACCCGGGGAGGGGCCCTTAACACCTACGAGCAGTACTTC; CDR3: CATRGGALNTYEQYF
J: TRBJ1-5; V: TRBV5-1; D: TRBD1; size: few; DNA: TGCGCCAGCAGCCCCGGGACAGGGGATATTGGCAATCAGCCCCAGCATTTT; CDR3: CASSPGTGDIGNQPQHF
J: TRBJ1-2; V: TRBV12-3/TRBV12-4; D: NA; size: NA; DNA: TGTGCCAGCAGTTTAGAGGCAGGGCCCTATGGCTACACCTTC; CDR3: CASSLEAGPYGYTF
J: TRBJ2-7; V: TRBV9; D: NA; size: few; DNA: TGTGCCAGCAGCCCTGGGGTAGCCCACCTAACCTACGAGCAGTACTTC; CDR3: CASSPGVAHLTYEQYF
J: TRBJ1-1; V: TRBV10-1; D: NA; size: NA; DNA: TGCGCCAGCAGTGACGCCAACACTGAAGCTTTCTTT; CDR3: CASSDANTEAFF
J: TRBJ2-7; V: TRBV27; D: TRBD2; size: NA; DNA: TGTGCCAGCAGTTCTGCAGGGGGGGGTAGCGGGAGATACGAGCAGTACTTC; CDR3: CASSSAGGGSGRYEQYF
J: TRBJ2-7; V: TRBV4-1; D: NA; size: many; DNA: TGCGCCAGCAGCCAAGAGAGGAGAGACGAGCAGTACTTC; CDR3: CASSQERRDEQYF
J: TRBJ2-5; V: TRBV20-1; D: NA; size: once; DNA: TGCAATCCACGGGGCGATCGAGAGACCCAGTACTTC; CDR3: CNPRGDRETQYF
J: TRBJ2-5; V: TRBV15; D: TRBD1; size: NA; DNA: TGTGCCACCAGCAGAGATAGGGACAGGGAAAATGGGGAAGAGACCCAGTACTTC; CDR3: CATSRDRDRENGEETQYF
J: TRBJ2-7; V: TRBV12-3/TRBV12-4; D: TRBD2; size: NA; DNA: TGTGCCAGCAGTCCCGGGGGGACTAGCGGGAGGACCTCCTCATACGAGCAGTACTTC; CDR3: CASSPGGTSGRTSSYEQYF
J: TRBJ1-6; V: TRBV7-3; D: NA; size: NA; DNA: TGTGCCAGCAGCCCCGGGGGAATTAATTCACCCCTCCACTTT; CDR3: CASSPGGINSPLHF
J: TRBJ2-1; V: TRBV28; D: TRBD2; size: NA; DNA: TGTGCCAGCAGTTTAGGTACTAGCGGGAGCTCCTACAATGAGCAGTTCTTC; CDR3: CASSLGTSGSSYNEQFF
J: TRBJ2-7; V: TRBV20-1; D: TRBD2; size: NA; DNA: TGCAGTGCCCACGGGACTAGCGGGAGAGGGTCCTACGAGCAGTACTTC; CDR3: CSAHGTSGRGSYEQYF
J: TRBJ2-7; V: TRBV20-1; D: TRBD2; size: few; DNA: TGCAGTGCTAGTGAGCGGGGGGGCTCCTACGAGCAGTACTTC; CDR3: CSASERGGSYEQYF
J: TRBJ2-1; V: TRBV10-3; D: TRBD2; size: NA; DNA: TGTGCCATCAGTGAGTCTAGCCCCGGGACTAGCGGGAGCGATGAGCAGTTCTTC; CDR3: CAISESSPGTSGSDEQFF
J: TRBJ1-2; V: TRBV7-8; D: TRBD1; size: NA; DNA: TGTGCCAGCAGCTTAGGGACAGGGGCGCCCTATGGCTACACCTTC; CDR3: CASSLGTGAPYGYTF
J: TRBJ2-3; V: TRBV25-1; D: TRBD1; size: NA; DNA: TGTGCCAGCAGTTTCGGGACAGGGGGGTTAGATACGCAGTATTTT; CDR3: CASSFGTGGLDTQYF